This T cell receptor (beta chain) is drawn from a study of type 1 regulatory T cells. Study in general: T-allo10 is a Tr1-enriched, alloantigen-specific CD4 T cell product made in vitro. Study-level points and caveats: Type 1 regulatory T cells had a more restricted TCR repertoire than non-type 1 regulatory T cells.

Germline lookup yields CDR1 SGHNT and CDR2 YYREEE (reference sequence). The V gene end was trimmed by 6 bases and the J gene end by 1 base; junction bases not matched to a gene: 3. This CDR3 region has 14 residues. Of note for this clonotype: Its antigen is unidentified.

TCRdb processed the reads anew with MiXCR; each CDR3 protein has one entry. The data show about 65,000 distinct CDR3 sequences, with roughly 50% seen just once and 2% to 2.5% held by the top ten. The genes are TRBV5-4 and TRBJ2-2; 7 bases match TRBD1. The sequenced sample consisted of cultured non-Tr1 T cells, either the whole culture or a sorted T cell fraction (not recorded which). The sequence was obtained from a human donor in good health. The CDR3: CASTWTGNTGELFF. DNA of the CDR3: TGTGCCAGCACTTGGACAGGGAACACCGGGGAGCTGTTTTTT.